This T cell receptor (beta chain) comes out of a study of blood T cells in healthy people across ages. Study background: About one barcoded beta molecule was captured per two T cells (by template switching).

V lost 5 bases to trimming and J lost 0 bases, with 13 bases between them. CDR3 length: 15 residues. Germline V gene lookup returns CDR1 SEHNR and CDR2 FQNEAQ (reference sequence). Peripheral blood from each donor was collected in a volume of ten milliliters. A second PCR of about 7 to 11 cycles used a sample-barcoded 5' primer and a J-beta primer mix. In TCRdb, the 5' RACE reads were re-called with MiXCR into one record per CDR3 protein. The table has more than 700,000 distinct CDR3 sequences, roughly 53% seen once. There are a few counts of this clonotype. The sample consisted of blood. The receptor's source is a man of 80 years or more in good health. The chain uses TRBV7-9 and TRBJ1-1; D ambiguous. Here the CDR3 reads CASSARPGLNTEAFF. The CDR3 nucleotides are TGTGCCAGCAGCGCCCGGCCGGGGTTGAACACTGAAGCTTTCTTT.